These T cell receptor beta chains were read from a single sample in a study of T cell changes during pregnancy in multiple sclerosis. TCRdb's table, derived via immunoSEQ multiplex PCR, lists solely in-frame clones and lacks some. The sample consists of approximately 90,000 clones, around 94% of them appearing once. The sequencing used peripheral blood, collected in the third trimester of pregnancy. These receptors were collected from a female donor with multiple sclerosis, enrolled in a pregnancy study. Each CDR3 is given with its conserved first and last residue. A D gene is named only where the DNA matches it firmly. The size of a clone is reported for some rows only, either as once, few or many, or as a class for expanded clones.

cdr3_nt cdr3_aa j_call clone_size v_call cdr3_length d_call
TGTGCCAGCAGTGAATGGGGGGGAGGGGAAACAGATACGCAGTATTTT CASSEWGGGETDTQYF TRBJ2-3 - TRBV25-1 16 TRBD2
TGTGCCAGCAGTGAGAGAGCGGGAGGAACAGATACGCAGTATTTT CASSERAGGTDTQYF TRBJ2-3 many TRBV2 15 TRBD2
TGTGCCAGTACCGATACAGAGACTAATGAAAAACTGTTTTTT CASTDTETNEKLFF TRBJ1-4 - TRBV19 14 -
TGTGCCAGCACCCCACTAGGAGGAGACACCGGGGAGCTGTTTTTT CASTPLGGDTGELFF TRBJ2-2 - TRBV28 15 -
TGTGCCAGCAGCACACCCCATGGCGGGAGGGCCACCGGGGAGCTGTTTTTT CASSTPHGGRATGELFF TRBJ2-2 - TRBV7-9 17 TRBD2
TGCGCCAGCAGCTTGGCCGGGAGCCCGTTTGAAGCTTTCTTT CASSLAGSPFEAFF TRBJ1-1 - TRBV5-1 14 -
TGTGCCAGCAGCGTAGTGGCAGGAGGCTCTGGAAACACCATATATTTT CASSVVAGGSGNTIYF TRBJ1-3 - TRBV9 16 -
TGTGCCAGCAGCTATCAGCGGGAGATTCTTAATGAGCAGTTCTTC CASSYQREILNEQFF TRBJ2-1 - TRBV7-9 15 TRBD2
TGTGCCAGCAGCATAGGACAGGGGGCGTCGTTCGGCTACACCTTC CASSIGQGASFGYTF TRBJ1-2 - TRBV7-9 15 TRBD1
TGTGCCAGCAGCGTGGGGGGGTGGGGTGGTGAAGAGACCCAGTACTTC CASSVGGWGGEETQYF TRBJ2-5 - TRBV9 16 TRBD2
TGTGCCAGCAGTACCGGGGAGACCCAGTACTTC CASSTGETQYF TRBJ2-5 - TRBV27 11 -
TGTGCCAGCAAAGCCGGGACAGGTTCAAACTCTGGGGCCAACGTCCTGACTTTC CASKAGTGSNSGANVLTF TRBJ2-6 - TRBV28 18 TRBD1
TGTGCCAGCAGCTTGGGAGGCAGCACAGATACGCAGTATTTT CASSLGGSTDTQYF TRBJ2-3 - TRBV5-5 14 -
TGTGCCAGTAGTTTGAGGTTATTCAATGAGCAGTTCTTC CASSLRLFNEQFF TRBJ2-1 once TRBV19 13 -
TGTGCCAGCGGAGAACTCTCCTACGAGCAGTACTTC CASGELSYEQYF TRBJ2-7 - TRBV28 12 -
TGTGCCAGCAGCTTGGGACAGGGAACTGATGAGCAGTTCTTC CASSLGQGTDEQFF TRBJ2-1 - TRBV11-3 14 TRBD1